This TCR beta chain is drawn from a study of cytomegalovirus exposure and HLA in healthy donors (dated by TCRdb to 2016 to 2017). Background on the whole study: According to an earlier analysis of 550 to 750 of the donors, roughly 180 million T cells yielded roughly 110 million unique TCR beta sequences and 250 to 350 Gb of sequence data. The study aimed to test whether signatures of past pathogen exposure could be identified by cataloging public T cell receptors. In the later analysis, no new phenotypic data were used to find candidate immune exposures; instead, reliance was placed on TCR beta sequences and their occurrence across donors. Using immunosequencing, the study profiled T cell repertoires from 666 subjects and related those repertoires to cytomegalovirus serostatus. An earlier analysis of several hundred of the donors applied high-throughput TCR beta sequencing to assess whether each TCR beta V gene segment acted as functional or pseudogenic. Among around 400 genotyped donors of the cohort, an average of roughly 230,000 unique TCR beta nucleotide sequences was sequenced per donor, of which about 18% were non-productive. HLA typing included class I and class II loci at four-digit resolution. Roughly 5 DR-DQ haplotypes were treated as single units for association and clustering because of strong linkage in the cohort. About 280 gigabases of sequencing data and around 85 million unique TCR sequences made up an early release that covered 640 HLA-typed donors. Donor age, sex, ethnicity and CMV serostatus were compiled alongside the repertoire data. To study patterns of TCR occurrence, a later analysis re-analyzed previously published TCR beta repertoires from 666 donors and added high-resolution HLA genotyping. To predict cytomegalovirus infection status, the study brought together high-throughput TCR immunosequencing, statistical association of individual TCRs with disease status, and machine learning. Of the 350 to 450 genotyped donors, 65% to 90% were placed in the genetic ancestry cluster associated with self-reported Caucasian donors. All discovery cohort repertoires had been generated using a single sequencing platform. Typing coverage varied by locus: roughly 629-640 donors for A, B, C, DRB1 and DQB1; approximately 500 for DQA1; about 570 for DPA1; roughly 470 for DPB1. Along with the roughly 670-subject first cohort, a separate validation cohort of roughly 110 different subjects was used. A later genetic analysis used genome-wide SNP genotypes for about 65% of the roughly 670 donors, treating that subset as a discovery cohort.

Study-wide findings and limitations: Immune exposure information for the cohort was limited to CMV serostatus. When HLA alleles, especially DR and DQ, strongly co-occurred, TCR associations were difficult to assign to individual alleles. The presence/absence analyses assumed that sequencing depth was roughly uniform across donors, and that assumption may not be true. A further reported finding was that TCR beta sequences accurately predicted the HLA-A and HLA-B alleles for most subjects in the first cohort. Because the 87-base-pair reads could not distinguish some IMGT-functional V segments, including TRBV6-2 and TRBV6-3, those segments were excluded. In a later genetic analysis, fewer N-insertions in productive TCRs were reported among donors in an Asian-associated ancestry cluster than the roughly 700-donor mean. In an earlier analysis of approximately 600 of the donors, most TCR beta V segments were observed in productive rearrangements about 87% or about 30% of the time, broadly matching IMGT annotations. Cytomegalovirus status was reported to be diagnosed by the classifier with high specificity and sensitivity in both the original and validation cohorts. HLA typing was unavailable for some donors at each locus, so association tests used only the typed subset. Linkage disequilibrium might explain the correlated functional status among segregating V segments, but an unknown experimental factor could not be excluded. A few of the identified cytomegalovirus-associated TCR beta chains were confirmed in vitro to be specific for cytomegalovirus antigens. The study gave a list of about 150 TCR beta chains associated with cytomegalovirus. At a false discovery rate of 0.05, a later analysis linked some 18,000 TCR beta sequences to specific HLA alleles. Because counts were too low, seventeen rarely observed V segments, including chromosome 9 orphons, were excluded from the earlier analysis of around 590 of the donors. A group of highly shared sequence variants was considered likely to be a technical artifact of the sequencing pipeline. According to a later analysis, TCR association rates differed among HLA loci, with DRB1 alleles showing the most associated TCRs and HLA-C alleles showing the fewest. This cohort had only TCR beta chains sequenced, and the lack of alpha or paired-chain data limited which features could be detected. In a later analysis, several top co-occurrence clusters were reported to appear linked to parvovirus B19, influenza, CMV and Epstein-Barr virus. While some public TCRs were present in many individuals, most TCR sequences turned up only very rarely across donors. A later analysis found that HLA-associated TCR beta chains were more clonally expanded and had lower generation probabilities than equally common non-associated chains. According to a later analysis, most CMV-associated TCR beta chains appeared to be HLA-restricted, and the HLA associations seemed to be driven largely by CMV exposure. An association between a missense DCLRE1C variant and V-gene and J-gene trimming of TCR beta chains was found in a later genetic analysis and replicated in an independent cohort. It was suggested by the authors that the approach could potentially be generalized to other disease states and immunological phenotypes.

Library method: the immunoSEQ multiplex PCR assay. For the multiplex PCR, a mixture combining 60 forward primers for TCR Vbeta segments and 13 reverse primers for TCR Jbeta segments was used. A multiplex PCR assay on genomic DNA amplified the CDR3 region of rearranged TCR beta genes. The amplified TCR beta libraries were sequenced on the Illumina HiSeq System as 87-base-pair reads. As for the authors' bioinformatics: Across the 500 to 700 repertoires, a later analysis counted tens of millions of unique TCR beta chains, some 11 million of which were shared by at least two donors. A nearest-neighbor algorithm error-corrected the raw reads and collapsed the reads into unique sequences, merging closely related sequences to remove PCR and sequencing errors. To assign V, D and J gene segments, CDR3 sequences were aligned to IMGT reference sequences. For a sequence to be retained, at least a six-nucleotide match to both a V gene segment and a J gene segment was required. Rearrangements were called productive when the CDR3 lacked stop codons and stayed in frame with V and J; all others were non-productive. Following IMGT convention, CDR3 was defined as the stretch from the second conserved V-encoded cysteine to the conserved J-encoded phenylalanine. Sequences without an unambiguous match to a single V gene segment were excluded from the earlier analysis of 450 to 750 of the donors. In an earlier analysis of some 590 of the donors, V segments were called functional above 56.7% productive rearrangements and were called segregating when the between-donor standard deviation exceeded 5%. To diagnose cytomegalovirus status from the catalog of TCR beta chain sequences, a statistical classification framework was built. A later analysis assigned V and J genes by comparing TCR nucleotide sequences with IMGT/GENE-DB human TR gene sequences. The TCRdist pipeline was used in a later analysis to assign CDR3 sequences and most-parsimonious VDJ recombination scenarios. In a later analysis, each TCR beta chain was defined by its CDR3 amino acid sequence together with its V-gene family, and reads without a unique V-gene family were excluded. As a way to deal with suspected cross-contamination and a sequencing artifact, a later analysis dropped approximately 570 nucleotide sequences that were highly shared and had low generation probability. In a later analysis, a clonal expansion index for each public chain was calculated from normalized within-repertoire ranks of inferred template counts. In a later analysis, generation probabilities were computed using a VDJ recombination model fitted to out-of-frame rearrangements, and the results were checked against IGoR. In a later analysis, TCR-TCR, TCR-HLA and TCR-CMV co-occurrence was scored with hypergeometric tests, and a repertoire-size bias correction was applied to TCR pairs. A later analysis estimated false discovery rates by permuting HLA or CMV assignments 20 times. A later analysis grouped co-occurring TCRs with DBSCAN, adding TCRdist sequence similarity when clustering within HLA-allele-positive subsets. Repertoires with fewer than 30,000 or more than 120,000 public chains, plus five repertoires with anomalous nucleotide sharing, were excluded from co-occurrence clustering. Drawn from immuneACCESS, this table holds only the in-frame rearrangements with V and J called that TCRdb kept. Clones are partly lost; checked studies trace under half to an unresolved V gene and leave the rest unexplained. The V and J calls and clone size come from that table; D and trimming were worked out from the DNA. The sample contains about 160,000 clones, roughly 82% of them found a single time. The ten biggest clones cover around 10% of the sample.

The cohort consisted of 600 to 700 healthy bone marrow donors. At the time of sampling, all cohort members were nominally healthy, though unrecorded immune exposures were likely present. The donor tested CMV seropositive, placing the donor among the roughly 300 seropositive members of the cohort. Each donor provided a peripheral blood sample, and peripheral blood mononuclear cells were used for TCR beta sequencing. Genomic DNA extraction from the blood cell samples was performed with the Qiagen DNeasy Blood Extraction Kit. This clone has a handful of counts. It has no known antigen specificity. No per-base quality is available; no much larger clone lies one base away. CDR1 MNHEY and CDR2 SMNVEV were looked up in the germline V gene (reference sequence). Trimming costs V 3 bases and J 8 bases, and their ends lie 16 bases apart. The CDR3 starts with the cysteine, ends with the phenylalanine, and has 14 residues. The CDR3 DNA has 42 bases and is translated from base 1.

Sequenced material: PBMCs. This receptor was taken from a middle-aged man in good health and CMV-seropositive. Recombination linked TRBV27 to TRBJ1-2; no D gene is confidently identified. The nucleotides are TGTGCCAGCAGTTTCTCGGCGGGGTTTGAGGGCTACACCTTC. This gives the protein CASSFSAGFEGYTF.